This entry lists 30 T cell receptor beta chains sequenced from one sample in a study of early T cells in non-severe SARS-CoV-2 infection. TCRdb itself ran the 5' RACE reads through MiXCR, one entry per CDR3 protein. The sample includes tens of thousands of distinct CDR3 sequences, approximately 13% seen only once; the top ten take approximately 4.4%. The sample taken for sequencing was whole blood. These receptors were taken from an adult who was a healthcare worker with PCR-confirmed SARS-CoV-2 infection or an uninfected control (not recorded which).

This clonotype was found a few times. This chain uses TRBV19 with TRBJ2-7; 10 positions match TRBD1. The CDR3 consists of 13 residues. The germline V gene has CDR1 LNHDA and CDR2 SQIVND (reference sequence). Trimming removed 6 bases from V and 4 bases from J; junction bases left unmatched: 3. CDR3 bases: TGTGCCAGTAGAGGACAGGGGGGATACGAGCAGTACTTC. Residues: CASRGQGGYEQYF.

This clonotype was detected only a few times. The gene calls are TRBV7-8 and TRBJ1-6, with a possible D match to TRBD1 (6 bases). The V and J ends lost 3 bases and 5 bases respectively, with 8 bases between them. CDR1 and CDR2 from the germline V gene are SGHVS and FQNEAQ. The CDR3 has 14 residues. DNA for the CDR3: TGTGCCAGCAGCTTCACAGGGCATAATTCACCCCTCCACTTT. Translation gives CASSFTGHNSPLHF.

This clonotype was detected ten times or more. The gene calls are TRBV5-6 and TRBJ2-3, with D possibly being TRBD2 (6 bases). Germline CDR1 is SGHDT and CDR2 is YYEEEE. The V gene lost 5 bases and the J gene lost 2 bases, with 9 bases spanning the gap. This CDR3 contains 13 residues. CDR3 amino acids: CASSPRDTDTQYF. The CDR3 DNA reads TGTGCCAGCAGTCCGCGGGACACAGATACGCAGTATTTT.

The gene calls are TRBV12-3 or TRBV12-4 and TRBJ1-4; D remains ambiguous. The CDR3 consists of 12 residues. V was cut by 4 bases and J by 8 bases, with 8 bases left in between. The CDR3 bases are TGTGCCAGCAGTTACGCGAAGGAAAAACTGTTTTTT. Amino acids: CASSYAKEKLFF.

This clonotype was detected ten times or more. The genes are TRBV20-1 and TRBJ1-1, with TRBD1 matching 7 bases. This CDR3 has 15 amino acids. Germline CDR1 is DFQATT and CDR2 is SNEGSKA (reference sequence). V gave up 3 bases and J gave up 2 bases; unmatched junction bases: 9. The chain's CDR3 is CSASGTVKSNTEAFF. The CDR3, as DNA: TGCAGTGCTAGTGGGACAGTGAAATCTAACACTGAAGCTTTCTTT.

This clonotype was seen only a few times. J is TRBJ2-5 and V is TRBV6-2 or TRBV6-3; 7 bases agree with TRBD1. The CDR3 loop spans 17 amino acids. V lost 6 bases and J lost 2; bases outside the gene matches: 15. Germline CDR1 is MNHEY and CDR2 is SVGEGT. The CDR3 spells CASRRQGSANLQETQYF. CDR3 bases: TGTGCCAGCAGGAGACAGGGCAGCGCGAACCTACAAGAGACCCAGTACTTC.

A few counts support this clonotype. This sequence joins TRBV3-1 and TRBJ1-5; D uncertain. Trimming took 2 bases from V and 3 from J, leaving 14 bases between them. CDR1 and CDR2 (germline): LGHDT, YNNKEL (reference sequence). CDR3 size: 16 residues. CDR3 loop: CASSQLRVLDNQPQHF. The CDR3, as DNA: TGTGCCAGCAGCCAATTGCGCGTGCTCGACAATCAGCCCCAGCATTTT.

This clonotype was recorded many times. DNA of the CDR3: TGTGCCAGCAGCCCACCGCGAGGGACGGGGAACTACGAGCAGTACTTC. It translates to CASSPPRGTGNYEQYF. This chain uses TRBV11-2 with TRBJ2-7, with D tentatively TRBD1 or TRBD2 (5 bases each). The V end lost 5 bases, the J end lost 3 bases, and 20 bases lay between the germline ends. From germline, CDR1 is SGHAT and CDR2 FQNNGV. The CDR3 contains 16 residues.

This chain joins TRBV11-2 and TRBJ2-1, with 7 bases that match TRBD1. Germline V lookup: CDR1 SGHAT, CDR2 FQNNGV. CDR3 length: 15 residues. Germline trimming cut 6 bases from V and 2 bases from J; bases unmatched to any gene: 7. The CDR3, as DNA: TGTGCCAGCAGATCGACAGGGTCGCCCTACAATGAGCAGTTCTTC. The encoded protein is CASRSTGSPYNEQFF. The variable domain in full, with the rest retrieved from reference TRBV11-2 and TRBJ2-1, is EAGVAQSPRYKIIEKRQSVAFWCNPISGHATLYWYQQILGQGPKLLIQFQNNGVVDDSQLPKDRFSAERLKGVDSTLKIQPAKLEDSAVYLCASRSTGSPYNEQFFGPGTRLTVL.

This clonotype was seen a handful of times. The chain links TRBV18 to TRBJ2-1; 8 bases align to TRBD1. With V trimmed by 3 bases and J by 8 bases, 3 bases remained unmatched. The CDR3 extends over 13 amino acids. Germline CDR1 KGHSH, CDR2 LQKENI. This CDR3 reads CASSPQDRDEQFF. DNA of the CDR3: TGTGCCAGCTCACCCCAGGACAGGGATGAGCAGTTCTTC.

Ten or more counts support this clonotype. CDR3 sequence reads: CASSVDFGSVREQFF. The CDR3 nucleotides read TGTGCCAGCAGCGTAGATTTCGGATCCGTACGTGAGCAGTTCTTC. This chain uses TRBV9 with TRBJ2-1, with D unresolved. Germline CDR1 SGDLS, CDR2 YYNGEE. Trimming stripped 0 bases from V and 9 bases from J, with 16 bases between. The CDR3 is made up of 15 amino acids.

At least ten counts were recorded for this clonotype. The rearrangement links TRBV30 to TRBJ1-1; the match to TRBD1 covers 10 bases. The germline V gene has CDR1 GTSNPN and CDR2 SVGIG (reference sequence). The CDR3 has 15 residues. Losses at the gene ends were 0 bases for V and 7 bases for J; bases not matched to a gene: 8. The CDR3 DNA reads as TGTGCCTGGAGTGTACTTGGGACAGGGGTTGGTGAAGCTTTCTTT. Its protein is CAWSVLGTGVGEAFF.

In regard to this clonotype: This could be a read error, since a much larger clone is one nucleotide away. V usage is TRBV14 and J usage is TRBJ1-4, with TRBD1 as a possible D gene (6 bases). V shed 3 bases and J shed 5 bases, with 13 bases lying between them. CDR3 length: 15 amino acids. The germline CDR1 and CDR2 sequences are SGHDN and FVKESK. The CDR3 DNA sequence: TGTGCCAGCAGCCAGTGGGACATGGGAAATGAAAAACTGTTTTTT. It encodes CASSQWDMGNEKLFF.

This clonotype was detected ten times or more. The DNA of the CDR3 is TGTGCCAGCAAGCCGCCCGGGGAGACCCAGTACTTC. Translating it yields CASKPPGETQYF. This sequence joins TRBV6-6 and TRBJ2-5, with unresolved D. The V gene lost 7 bases and the J gene lost 5 bases, with 11 bases spanning the gap. Germline lookup yields CDR1 MNHNY and CDR2 SVGAGI (reference sequence). The CDR3 length is 12 residues.

This clonotype showed up just a few times. The chain recombines TRBV6-6 with TRBJ2-1; D possibly corresponds to TRBD1 (5 bases). CDR3 length: 13 residues. The germline V and J ends were trimmed by 11 bases and 5 bases, with 16 bases remaining between them. Germline assignment: CDR1 MNHNY and CDR2 SVGAGI (reference sequence). CDR3 loop: CAGCSGQNNEQFF. DNA of the CDR3: TGTGCCGGGTGTAGTGGACAAAACAATGAGCAGTTCTTC.

This clonotype appeared many times. This chain connects TRBV5-6 to TRBJ2-7; D is unresolved. This CDR3 spans 17 amino acids. V was trimmed by 5 bases and J by 1 base, leaving 22 bases between them. CDR1 and CDR2 from the germline V gene are SGHDT and YYEEEE. CDR3 coding DNA: TGTGCCAGCAGTAAATCCCCGGGCCGTGTTCCTTCCTACGAGCAGTACTTC. This codes for CASSKSPGRVPSYEQYF. Variable domain in full (rest from reference TRBV5-6 and TRBJ2-7): DAGVTQSPTHLIKTRGQQVTLRCSPKSGHDTVSWYQQALGQGPQFIFQYYEEEERQRGNFPDRFSGHQFPNYSSELNVNALLLGDSALYLCASSKSPGRVPSYEQYFGPGTRLTVT.

The chain joins TRBV5-6 to TRBJ2-2; D might be TRBD2 (5 bases). Trimming removed 1 base at V and 2 bases at J, with 15 bases between. The CDR3 is 17 amino acids. Germline-derived CDR1 and CDR2 are SGHDT and YYEEEE. CDR3 sequence reads: CASSLRFERTNTGELFF. CDR3 DNA: TGTGCCAGCAGCTTGAGGTTTGAGCGGACTAACACCGGGGAGCTGTTTTTT.

Only a few counts were recorded for this clonotype. This rearrangement joins TRBV5-1 to TRBJ2-1, with a weak D call TRBD2 (6 bases). The germline V gene encodes CDR1 SGHRS and CDR2 YFSETQ. This CDR3 has 17 residues. V lost 3 bases and J 6 bases, leaving 22 bases between the germline ends. The CDR3 reads CASSSGGDFGLRNEQFF. Written as DNA, the CDR3 is TGCGCCAGCAGCTCCGGTGGGGACTTCGGTCTTCGCAATGAGCAGTTCTTC.

In this sample, this clonotype turned up a few times. The chain couples TRBV29-1 to TRBJ2-7; TRBD1 aligns across 10 bases. CDR3 length: 14 residues. Germline CDR1 SQVTM, CDR2 ANQGSEA. The junction had 8 bases not matched to a gene; V was cut back by 0 bases and J by 9 bases. The CDR3 DNA follows: TGCAGCGTTGAAGAGTCACGGGACAGGGGAGGGCAGTACTTC. It is translated as CSVEESRDRGGQYF.

This clonotype was detected ten times or more. The genes are TRBV6-2 or TRBV6-3 and TRBJ1-1; TRBD1 might be the D (5 bases). From germline, CDR1 is MNHEY and CDR2 SVGEGT. The length of the CDR3 is 14 residues. V lost 6 bases, J lost 5 bases, and 16 bases lay in between. The CDR3 loop reads CASSSPGRRTEAFF. CDR3 bases: TGTGCCAGCAGCTCACCGGGGCGTCGGACTGAAGCTTTCTTT.

This clonotype was recorded at least ten times. The chain carries TRBV12-5 and TRBJ2-5; possible D gene TRBD2, 6 bases. From germline, CDR1 is LGHNT and CDR2 FRNRAP. This CDR3 region has 15 residues. V shed 8 bases and J shed 1 base, with 17 bases lying between them. The CDR3 DNA reads as TGTGCTAGTTTCTCCCACGCGGGGTCCCAAGAGACCCAGTACTTC. Translated, it gives CASFSHAGSQETQYF.

This clonotype was observed a few times. The chain employs TRBV28 and TRBJ2-2; D unclear. Germline V gene data show CDR1 as MDHEN and CDR2 as SYDVKM. CDR3 length: 11 residues. V was cut by 4 bases and J by 9 bases, with 6 bases left in between. CDR3 in amino acids: CASSSLRELFF. For the CDR3, the DNA is TGTGCCAGCAGTTCACTCCGGGAGCTGTTTTTT. Looking up the rest from reference TRBV28 and TRBJ2-2 gives the full variable domain: DVKVTQSSRYLVKRTGEKVFLECVQDMDHENMFWYRQDPGLGLRLIYFSYDVKMKEKGDIPEGYSVSREKKERFSLILESASTNQTSMYLCASSSLRELFFGEGSRLTVL.

The V gene is TRBV19, the J gene TRBJ2-3, with D possibly TRBD2 on 5 matching bases. The CDR3 has 14 residues. The ends were cut back, 1 base at V and 4 bases at J, with 9 bases in the middle. Germline CDR1 LNHDA, CDR2 SQIVND (reference sequence). CDR3 region: CASSIAGVADTQYF. In nucleotides, the CDR3 is TGTGCCAGTAGTATAGCCGGGGTAGCAGATACGCAGTATTTT.

The gene calls are TRBV6-5 and TRBJ2-7; either TRBD1 or TRBD2 may supply D (6 bases each). Germline CDR1 is MNHEY and CDR2 is SVGAGI. With 1 base removed from V and 2 bases from J, the gap between germline ends came to 9 bases. This CDR3 is 14 amino acids long. The CDR3 DNA is TGTGCCAGCAGTTACTTCGGGGGCACCTACGAGCAGTACTTC. It encodes CASSYFGGTYEQYF.

In its sample, this clonotype was seen many times. DNA for the CDR3: TGTGCCAGCAGCCGACCAGGGGGCGACGAGCAGTACTTC. It is translated as CASSRPGGDEQYF. The chain recombines TRBV7-9 with TRBJ2-7; 8 bases align to TRBD1. V gave up 5 bases and J gave up 5 bases; unmatched junction bases: 5. CDR3 size: 13 residues. Germline V gene lookup returns CDR1 SEHNR and CDR2 FQNEAQ (reference sequence).

V gene TRBV10-3 combines with J gene TRBJ1-1, with a tentative D call TRBD1 (6 bases). Trimming removed 6 bases at V and 1 base at J, with 9 bases between. CDR1 ENHRY and CDR2 SYGVKD come from the germline V gene. There are 13 residues in the CDR3. The CDR3 region has the DNA TGTGCCATCAGAAGGACAGCGAACACTGAAGCTTTCTTT. Its translation is CAIRRTANTEAFF.

On this clonotype itself: Possible read error: a much larger clone is one base away. The genes are TRBV6-1 and TRBJ2-6; D is unclear. Germline loops: CDR1 MNHNS, CDR2 SASEGT. The CDR3 totals 16 residues. This chain's CDR3 is CTSSEAMGSGANVLTF. CDR3 coding DNA: TGTACCAGCAGTGAAGCGATGGGCTCTGGGGCCAACGTCCTGACTTTC.

This clonotype is judged medium-sized. The rearrangement uses TRBV6-4 and TRBJ2-1; D is perhaps TRBD2 (6 bases). Trimming removed 4 bases from V and 13 bases from J, with 17 bases in between. Germline lookup yields CDR1 MRHNA and CDR2 SNTAGT. CDR3 length equals 13 residues. The CDR3 region has the DNA TGTGCCAGCAGTGTTGGTGAGACTAGTAATCAGTTCTTC. As protein: CASSVGETSNQFF.

This clonotype was seen a handful of times. This chain connects TRBV29-1 to TRBJ2-3; D could derive from TRBD1 or TRBD2 (5 bases each). The CDR3 sequence is 14 residues long. Trimming cost V 5 bases and J 5 bases, with 17 bases left between them. Germline CDR1 SQVTM, CDR2 ANQGSEA. CDR3 loop: CSVHLSGRIDTQYF. CDR3 bases: TGCAGCGTTCATCTCTCGGGGCGCATAGATACGCAGTATTTT.

The table lists this clonotype with a few counts. The chain combines TRBV2 with TRBJ2-5; 7 bases map to TRBD2. V lost 6 bases, J lost 5 bases, and 9 bases stayed unmatched. CDR3 length equals 14 residues. CDR1 and CDR2 (germline): SNHLY, FYNNEI. CDR3 coding DNA: TGTGCCAGCAGGATTATAGCGGGCCCCGAGACCCAGTACTTC. It is translated as CASRIIAGPETQYF.